This T cell receptor beta chain appears in the sequencing data of a study of T cell repertoires in cytomegalovirus infection. This clonotype was counted a few times. Its antigen remains unknown. TCRdb re-derived calls from the reads in MiXCR, one entry per CDR3 protein. The sample carries 600,000 to 700,000 distinct CDR3 sequences, approximately 33% recorded once. The CDR3 consists of 15 residues. CDR1 MNHNS and CDR2 SASEGT come from the germline V gene. The J segment lost 3 bases and the V segment lost 8 bases, leaving 8 bases of the junction unmatched. This receptor was taken from a human donor in good health (CMV status not recorded). Some clones in this sample may be carry-over from other donors' samples. The sample consisted of cultured PBMCs, taken from culture after CMV antigen stimulation. V and J are TRBV6-1 and TRBJ2-2; 8 bases are a match to TRBD2. The CDR3 loop reads CASPGGADDTGELFF. In nucleotides, the CDR3 is TGTGCCAGCCCGGGGGGGGCCGACGACACCGGGGAGCTGTTTTTT.